This T cell receptor (beta chain) appears in the sequencing data of a study of shared clonotypes between healthy human individuals (dated by TCRdb to 2020 to 2021). The study in broad terms: The cohort comprised two women and a few men aged 18 to 49 years. For each donor, CD4 naive and CD4 memory were each given three plates, CD8 naive was given two plates, and CD8 memory was given one plate. To estimate repertoire size and how much clonotypes are shared between individuals, the study performed deep sequencing of blood TCR repertoires from roughly five healthy adults. To increase sequencing depth and limit assay-specific biases, different laboratories used diverse techniques to prepare libraries and sequence TCR repertoires. Per donor, leukapheresis produced somewhere between about 0.85 and 8.9 billion PBMCs.

CD8 naive samples consisted of CD45RO-negative cells that were positively selected for CCR7, yielding a CD45RA+CCR7+ population without TemRA cells. The donors were healthy, HIV-negative adults with no recently reported acute infections or vaccinations. Only Caucasian adults living in Nashville, Tennessee, USA were represented among the donors. Blood was obtained by leukapheresis, after which PBMCs were separated by Ficoll-Histopaque density gradient centrifugation and cryopreserved in liquid nitrogen vapor phase. Analytical flow cytometry was used to check the purity and quantity of every magnetically sorted T cell population. Genomic DNA was isolated from every sorted fraction and measured by UV absorbance on a Nanodrop 2000c. Using the deep immunoSEQ assay, TCR CDR3 regions were amplified from genomic DNA by multiplex PCR. Extracted genomic DNA from each cell subset was distributed evenly across all wells of several immunoSEQ 96-well plates, and each plate was treated as a replicate. For sorted subsets, about 200 ng genomic DNA, equal to about 30,000 T cell genomes, was loaded into each replicate PCR. The purified libraries were quantified using a Qubit 3.0 fluorometer, sized with a Bioanalyzer 2100, and then quantified again using the KAPA Library Quantification kit. Every immunoSEQ 96-well plate was sequenced on a dedicated single-read 150-cycle Illumina NextSeq 550 flow cell. Under the source paper's analysis protocol: Because only junctional sequences without quality scores were contained in the immunoSEQ output, filtering matching that applied to full-length reads could not be performed. To assign V/J genes and CDR3, sequences were annotated against IMGT germline references using PyIR, a Python wrapper for IgBLAST v1.9. Reads were removed for weak V/J assignments (E-value above 1e-6), missing CDR3, stop codons, out-of-frame junctions, or ambiguous translated residues. V3J clonotypes were defined as sequences sharing an identical inferred V gene, J gene, and CDR3 amino acid sequence. Percentage overlap between repertoires was computed as shared unique clonotypes divided by the size of the smaller repertoire. Repertoire richness was assessed with RTK rarefaction, the Chao1 estimator, and Recon v2.1 estimates of unobserved clonotypes. Generation probabilities were computed with OLGA for all TCRbeta clonotypes obtained by the gDNA method from several donors. Here the immuneACCESS table is served through TCRdb, limited to in-frame sequences with V and J called. Missing clones are a known gap in these copies; in checked studies unresolved V genes cover under half, and the rest lacks a known reason. V and J calls and clone size follow that table, whereas D and trimming were derived from the DNA. Across this sample there are around 640,000 clones, with approximately 96% seen only once. The ten largest account for about 0.12% of the sample.

Findings and caveats that apply to the study as a whole: Only blood was sampled, and tissue TCR repertoires likely differ from those in blood. Incomplete sequencing was indicated by rarefaction of sorted-subset datasets, despite the large sequencing depth. Because the study included a small number of donors, the genetic and exposure-history diversity represented was limited. Sharing across several donors was observed for around 4.8% of naive CD4, 3.5% of naive CD8, 2% to 2.5% of memory CD4, and about 0.38% of memory CD8 clonotypes. Naive subsets generally had larger estimated clonotype richness than memory subsets. Compared with non-shared clonotypes, clonotypes shared by all four sorted-subset donors had higher generation probabilities. Based on pairwise subsampling, the degree of clonotype sharing among donors was expected to be affected by sequencing depth.

Note on this clone: This clone's antigen is unknown. No base qualities exist here, and no much larger clone lies one base off it.

The sample consisted of naive CD8+ T cells sorted from blood. The cell subset or site tag for this specimen amounts to: CD45RA+CCR7+. The receptor was isolated from a woman aged 25 to 39 in good health.

The CDR3 protein sequence reads: CASSLFDRVTFNEQFF. The nucleotides read TGTGCCAGCAGTTTATTTGACAGGGTAACCTTTAATGAGCAGTTCTTC. The sequence links TRBV28 to TRBJ2-1; 7 central bases correspond to TRBD1. Taken from cysteine to phenylalanine, the CDR3 has 16 residues. The entry retains the CDR3 DNA only, 48 bases that are in frame from base 1. V ends up 1 base short and J 7 bases short, with an unmatched junction base count of 10. The CDR1 and CDR2 encoded by the germline V gene are MDHEN and SYDVKM.